Included here is one T cell receptor beta chain sequence, with context. Its target is not known. The data were obtained in a study of T cells after yellow fever vaccination. Study at large: In the case of low-cell-number fractions, SMART-Seq v4 Ultra Low Input was used for preparation.

General observations from the study: Most clones from primary vaccination resurfaced after the booster (nearly 97% CD4, 70% to 90% CD8). The study noted that FACS-sorted repertoires could contain abundant clonotypes contaminating from the bulk population.

The authors made TCR cDNA by 5'RACE template switching, adding a universal primer site and UMIs. One entry per CDR3 protein, called by TCRdb with MiXCR from the 5' RACE reads. The sample carries about 400,000 distinct CDR3 sequences, more than 9% recorded once. Deletions cut 6 bases from V and 0 bases from J, with 12 bases between. The CDR3 consists of 14 residues. In germline, CDR1 is MNHEY, CDR2 SMNVEV (reference sequence). The chain links TRBV27 to TRBJ2-7; D call uncertain. This specimen consisted of PBMCs, obtained on the day of the first yellow fever vaccination. This receptor was taken from a man younger than 35 who received the YFV17D yellow fever vaccine. CDR3 DNA sequence: TGTGCCAGCAGGGGCCGCGGAAGCTCCTACGAGCAGTACGTC. It yields the protein CASRGRGSSYEQYV.